This TCR beta chain was sequenced in a study of blood T cell repertoires in COVID-19. The CDR3 region is 15 residues in length, termini included. The V gene's germline CDR1 is SEHNR and CDR2 FQNEAQ (reference sequence). TCRdb's table, derived via immunoSEQ multiplex PCR, lists solely in-frame clones and lacks some. Of almost 200,000 clones listed, approximately 87% were seen once; the top ten hold about 0.72%. On this clone itself: The limits of the CDR3 on the DNA are not certain, so only TCRdb's listed CDR3 is given.

The TCR was taken from a woman in her 70s with acute or convalescent COVID-19. The source material was peripheral blood. The rearrangement joins TRBV7-9 to TRBJ2-5; TRBD2 is the table's D call, not checked against the DNA. CDR3 amino acids: CASIISGPGEKTQYF.